These 11 T cell receptor beta chains originate from one sample sequenced in a study of blood T cell repertoires in COVID-19. The data were produced by immunoSEQ multiplex PCR, yet TCRdb's version contains in-frame clones alone and is incomplete. This sample yields roughly 340,000 clones, of which around nine tenths are seen a single time; approximately 3.5% belongs to the top ten. The material sequenced was peripheral blood. These TCRs come from a young woman who had recovered from COVID-19.

The CDR3 spells CASGRAGGPVEQYV. The DNA of the CDR3 is TGTGCCAGCGGCCGAGCGGGAGGGCCGGTCGAGCAGTACGTC. This chain connects TRBV5-4 to TRBJ2-7; TRBD2 aligns across 10 bases. Germline assignment: CDR1 SGHNT and CDR2 YYREEE (reference sequence). This CDR3 is 14 amino acids long. V lost 7 bases to trimming and J lost 6 bases; unmatched junction nucleotides: 10.

The V call is TRBV12-5, the J call TRBJ1-2, with unresolved D. The CDR3 has 16 amino acids. Germline loops: CDR1 LGHNT, CDR2 FRNRAP. V lost 0 bases and J 4 bases, leaving 15 bases between the germline ends. As DNA, the CDR3 is TGTGCTAGTGGTTTGGTAGTCCCAAACAGACCCTATGGCTACACCTTC. Translation gives CASGLVVPNRPYGYTF.

V gene TRBV2 combines with J gene TRBJ2-3, with 10 bases aligning to TRBD2. CDR1 and CDR2 from the germline V gene are SNHLY and FYNNEI. The trim removed 4 bases at V and 3 bases at J, leaving 16 bases unmatched. The length of the CDR3 is 19 residues. In DNA, the CDR3 is TGTGCCAGCAGTGTTCCAGGGATTACGACTAGCGGGTTTACAGATACGCAGTATTTT. It yields the protein CASSVPGITTSGFTDTQYF.

The gene calls are TRBV2 and TRBJ1-2; D perhaps matches TRBD1 (5 bases). This CDR3 spans 15 amino acids. Germline loops: CDR1 SNHLY, CDR2 FYNNEI. Between the trimmed V and J ends, which lost 4 bases and 2 bases, there was a span of 14 bases. As DNA, the CDR3 is TGTGCCAGCAGTGCCGACAGAGTTCTAAACTATGGCTACACCTTC. The encoded protein is CASSADRVLNYGYTF.

Only one count was recorded for this clone. The CDR3 DNA is TGTGCCAGCAGCCAGGACAGCTATAATTCACCCCTCCACTTT. Its translation is CASSQDSYNSPLHF. The gene calls are TRBV6-2 or TRBV6-3 and TRBJ1-6, with a weak D call TRBD1 (6 bases). Deletions cut 6 bases from V and 3 bases from J, with 9 bases between. The CDR3 sequence is 14 residues long. CDR1 is MNHEY and CDR2 is SVGEGT in the germline V gene.

The genes are TRBV3-1 (or the pseudogene TRBV3-2) and TRBJ2-1; unclear D gene. CDR3 length equals 12 residues. Germline V gene sequence: CDR1 LGHDT, CDR2 YNNKEL (reference sequence). The germline V and J ends were trimmed by 4 bases and 8 bases, with 9 bases remaining between them. The CDR3 protein is CASSLRMDEQFF. The CDR3 bases are TGTGCCAGCAGCCTCAGGATGGATGAGCAGTTCTTC.

This clone has just one count. The rearrangement joins TRBV6-2 or TRBV6-3 to TRBJ1-6; 8 nucleotides align to TRBD1. Looked up from germline, CDR1 is MNHEY and CDR2 is SVGEGT. This CDR3 is built from 17 residues. Trimming took 5 bases from V and 7 from J; bases not matched to a gene: 13. The CDR3 sequence: CASSPDRGAGNNSPLHF. CDR3 DNA sequence: TGTGCCAGCAGTCCCGACAGGGGCGCAGGGAACAATTCACCCCTCCACTTT.

The genes are TRBV18 and TRBJ2-7; TRBD2 matches at 7 bases. J gave up 6 bases and V 2 bases, and 7 bases lay outside the gene matches. The CDR3 spans 14 residues. CDR1 and CDR2 from the germline V gene are KGHSH and LQKENI. CDR3 in DNA: TGTGCCAGCTCACCAGGGACTACGTCGGTCGAGCAGTACGTC. Translated: CASSPGTTSVEQYV.

This clone was detected once. The chain is built from TRBV5-6 and TRBJ2-3, with D tentatively TRBD2 (5 bases). V gave up 1 base and J gave up 2 bases, with 11 bases separating them. There are 15 residues in the CDR3. In germline, CDR1 is SGHDT, CDR2 YYEEEE. The CDR3 loop is CASSLTYSVTDTQYF. The CDR3 bases are TGTGCCAGCAGCTTGACGTATAGCGTCACAGATACGCAGTATTTT.

This chain links TRBV7-2 with TRBJ1-6; possibly TRBD1 for D (5 bases). V gave up 5 bases and J gave up 9 bases, with 20 bases separating them. The CDR3 runs to 16 residues. Germline V gene sequence: CDR1 SGHTA, CDR2 FQGNSA. The CDR3 here is CASSRPGGRGGSPLHF. CDR3 nucleotide sequence: TGTGCCAGCAGCCGCCCGGGGGGGAGAGGAGGTTCACCCCTCCACTTT.

The V call is TRBV7-8, the J call TRBJ1-3; D ambiguous. The CDR3 length is 18 residues. V lost 2 bases and J 0 bases, leaving 17 bases between the germline ends. The V gene's germline CDR1 is SGHVS and CDR2 FQNEAQ. The CDR3 DNA sequence: TGTGCCAGCAGCTTAAAGTCCTTGCAACAACCCTCTGGAAACACCATATATTTT. Protein sequence: CASSLKSLQQPSGNTIYF. The full variable domain, with the rest looked up from reference TRBV7-8 and TRBJ1-3, is GAGVSQSPRYKVAKRGQDVALRCDPISGHVSLFWYQQALGQGPEFLTYFQNEAQLDKSGLPSDRFFAERPEGSVSTLKIQRTQQEDSAVYLCASSLKSLQQPSGNTIYFGEGSWLTVV.